A single sample gave rise to the 18 T cell receptor beta chains below, sequenced in a study of CD8 T cells in cerebrospinal fluid in Alzheimer's disease. TCRdb re-called the 10x single-cell sequencing reads; one entry per CDR3 protein, DNA not given. The sample has about 1,500 distinct CDR3 sequences; the top ten hold 9.5% to 13%. Sequencing was carried out using cerebrospinal fluid. Every receptor here comes from a human donor with mild cognitive impairment.

V and J are TRBV6-2 or TRBV6-3 and TRBJ2-1; TCRdb designates TRBD1, a call that cannot be tested without DNA. Germline V gene sequence: CDR1 MNHEY, CDR2 SVGEGT. This CDR3 region has 16 residues. The CDR3 loop reads CASSYQDPGTFNEQFF.

This clonotype ranks as medium-sized (0.01 to 0.1%) in terms of frequency. The chain links TRBV18 to TRBJ2-5. The germline CDR1 and CDR2 sequences are KGHSH and LQKENI. The CDR3 length is 14 residues. The CDR3 protein is CASSQNQARETQYF. The variable domain in full, with the rest retrieved from reference TRBV18 and TRBJ2-5, is NAGVMQNPRHLVRRRGQEARLRCSPMKGHSHVYWYRQLPEEGLKFMVYLQKENIIDESGMPKERFSAEFPKEGPSILRIQQVVRGDSAAYFCASSQNQARETQYFGPGTRLLVL.

This clonotype is large by frequency. This chain links TRBV20-1 with TRBJ1-4; the D call of TRBD1 rests on TCRdb alone, since no DNA is present to check it. Per the germline V gene, CDR1 is DFQATT and CDR2 is SNEGSKA (reference sequence). The CDR3 length is 13 residues. CDR3 loop: CSARDWGQEKLFF.

The chain recombines TRBV19 with TRBJ1-4; absent DNA, TCRdb's TRBD1 call cannot be checked. The length of the CDR3 is 16 residues. Germline V CDR1 and CDR2: LNHDA, SQIVND (reference sequence). This chain's CDR3 is CASSIRGAATNEKLFF.

This clonotype is deemed medium-sized by its frequency. V gene TRBV5-1 combines with J gene TRBJ1-6; without DNA, the TCRdb call of TRBD1 cannot be checked. From germline, CDR1 is SGHRS and CDR2 YFSETQ. CDR3 length: 14 amino acids. CDR3 residues: CASSSEGQLSPLHF.

This clonotype counts as large by frequency. J is TRBJ2-5 and V is TRBV7-2. The CDR3 runs 13 residues. Germline CDR1 and CDR2: SGHTA and FQGNSA. CDR3 loop: CASSFLGGETQYF.

This clonotype is large by frequency. CDR3 amino acids: CASSQDWFRGLFF. The chain recombines TRBV14 with TRBJ1-4; TCRdb's D call, TRBD1, is unchecked because there is no DNA. The CDR3 consists of 13 residues. Germline V CDR1 and CDR2: SGHDN, FVKESK.

This clonotype is deemed medium-sized (0.01 to 0.1%) by its frequency. CDR3 loop: CASSLAGGPYNEQFF. The genes are TRBV18 and TRBJ2-1. Looked up from germline, CDR1 is KGHSH and CDR2 is LQKENI. CDR3 size: 15 residues.

This clonotype is called large (0.1 to 1%) based on its frequency. The rearrangement uses TRBV7-3 and TRBJ2-2. Germline V gives CDR1 SGHTA, CDR2 FQGTGA. The CDR3 runs to 14 residues. This CDR3 is CASSYNVRSGELFF.

This clonotype is labeled large based on frequency. V gene TRBV10-3 combines with J gene TRBJ2-7; without DNA, the TCRdb call of TRBD1 cannot be checked. The germline V gene has CDR1 ENHRY and CDR2 SYGVKD. This CDR3 is 16 amino acids long. CDR3 amino acids: CAIKARDREAAYEQYF.

Its frequency marks this clonotype as medium-sized (0.01 to 0.1%). This chain links TRBV10-1 with TRBJ2-3. CDR1 and CDR2 (germline): WNHNN, SYGVQD (reference sequence). The CDR3 is 11 residues long. CDR3 loop: CASSQSDTQYF.

Judged by frequency, this clonotype is medium-sized. V usage is TRBV5-4 and J usage is TRBJ1-1; without DNA, the TCRdb call of TRBD1 cannot be checked. Germline V lookup: CDR1 SGHNT, CDR2 YYREEE (reference sequence). This CDR3 is 15 amino acids long. The CDR3 sequence is CASSVQGLGNTEAFF. Drawing the rest from reference TRBV5-4 and TRBJ1-1, the complete variable domain is ETGVTQSPTHLIKTRGQQVTLRCSSQSGHNTVSWYQQALGQGPQFIFQYYREEENGRGNFPPRFSGLQFPNYSSELNVNALELDDSALYLCASSVQGLGNTEAFFGQGTRLTVV.

By frequency, this clonotype is large. The chain recombines TRBV5-5 with TRBJ2-1. Per the germline V gene, CDR1 is SGHKS and CDR2 is YYEKEE (reference sequence). The CDR3 length is 13 residues. CDR3 loop: CASSFGSNNEQFF.

This clonotype is deemed large (0.1 to 1%) by its frequency. The chain carries TRBV27 and TRBJ2-3; the TCRdb D gene call, TRBD2, has no DNA to confirm it. There are 16 residues in the CDR3. CDR1 and CDR2 (germline): MNHEY, SMNVEV (reference sequence). The CDR3 sequence: CASSRAGGPRTDTQYF.

This clonotype is medium-sized by frequency. This chain joins TRBV28 and TRBJ2-3; no DNA is available, so the TRBD1 call from TCRdb remains unchecked. The CDR3 has 17 amino acids. Germline CDR1 and CDR2: MDHEN and SYDVKM. The CDR3 here is CASRTRRGQGYTDTQYF. Together with reference TRBV28 and TRBJ2-3, the CDR3 gives the full variable domain: DVKVTQSSRYLVKRTGEKVFLECVQDMDHENMFWYRQDPGLGLRLIYFSYDVKMKEKGDIPEGYSVSREKKERFSLILESASTNQTSMYLCASRTRRGQGYTDTQYFGPGTRLTVL.

This clonotype is classed as medium-sized by frequency. The rearrangement joins TRBV4-1 to TRBJ1-5; the D gene TCRdb calls, TRBD1, cannot be checked with no DNA. Germline-derived CDR1 and CDR2 are MGHRA and YSYEKL. The CDR3 totals 16 residues. The CDR3 protein is CASSHRASATGQPQHF.

According to its frequency, this clonotype is large. The chain links TRBV9 to TRBJ1-3. Germline V CDR1 and CDR2: SGDLS, YYNGEE. This CDR3 has 16 amino acids. The CDR3 is CASSVVGRNSGNTIYF.

V usage is TRBV5-4 and J usage is TRBJ2-3. CDR1 is SGHNT and CDR2 is YYREEE in the germline V gene (reference sequence). The length of the CDR3 is 13 residues. The CDR3 region is CASSLWSTDTQYF.